The 26 T cell receptor beta chains listed next were all sequenced from one sample in a study of OX40 agonist ivuxolimab in advanced cancers. Some clones are missing from TCRdb's copy, which holds only in-frame ones; the method was immunoSEQ multiplex PCR. The profile shows 75,000 to 100,000 clones, under 85% of them singletons. The sample in question was CD4+ or CD8+ T cells sorted from blood, obtained in a trial of the OX40 agonist ivuxolimab. The receptors shown here come from an adult with an advanced solid tumor such as melanoma, head and neck, liver or kidney cancer.

The chain couples TRBV6-6 to TRBJ1-2, with TRBD1 identical over 9 bases. Looked up from germline, CDR1 is MNHNY and CDR2 is SVGAGI (reference sequence). This CDR3 spans 14 amino acids. The V gene end was trimmed by 8 bases and the J gene end by 4 bases; junction bases not matched to a gene: 8. The CDR3 DNA sequence: TGTGCCAGCGGGGGGGGACAGGGAGGCTATGGCTACACCTTC. Encoded protein: CASGGGQGGYGYTF.

This clone was observed once. The rearrangement joins TRBV7-3 to TRBJ1-1; D not certain. Germline values: CDR1 SGHTA, CDR2 FQGTGA. V was pared by 6 bases and J by 1 base, with 9 bases between. The CDR3 sequence is 13 residues long. The CDR3 nucleotides read TGTGCCAGCAGACAATCGGCGAACACTGAAGCTTTCTTT. It yields the protein CASRQSANTEAFF.

This chain joins TRBV12-5 and TRBJ1-3; D gene uncertain. Germline CDR1 and CDR2: LGHNT and FRNRAP. The CDR3 is 18 residues long. V was trimmed by 0 bases and J by 0 bases, leaving 15 bases between them. CDR3 in DNA: TGTGCTAGTGGTTTGGTATCGACTATTGGGAGCTCTGGAAACACCATATATTTT. It is translated as CASGLVSTIGSSGNTIYF.

The chain is built from TRBV9 and TRBJ2-3; D is tentatively TRBD1 or TRBD2 (5 bases each). The V gene lost 0 bases and the J gene lost 4 bases, with 9 bases spanning the gap. The CDR3 covers 14 residues. The germline V gene encodes CDR1 SGDLS and CDR2 YYNGEE. Here the CDR3 DNA reads TGTGCCAGCAGCGTAGGGGACGGGGCAGATACGCAGTATTTT. Protein sequence: CASSVGDGADTQYF.

V is TRBV7-2 and J is TRBJ1-2; D not certain. The germline V gene has CDR1 SGHTA and CDR2 FQGNSA. The CDR3 covers 11 residues. V was shortened by 2 bases and J by 8 bases, with 6 bases between the two germline ends. The CDR3 DNA reads TGTGCCAGCAGCTTATTAGGGGGCTACACCTTC. This codes for CASSLLGGYTF.

This chain uses TRBV6-5 with TRBJ2-6, with D uncertain. The CDR3 contains 14 residues. CDR1 MNHEY and CDR2 SVGAGI come from the germline V gene. V lost 9 bases and J lost 0, with 9 bases in between. CDR3 nucleotide sequence: TGTGCCAGTAAGAGACCCTCTGGGGCCAACGTCCTGACTTTC. Translation: CASKRPSGANVLTF.

This clone was observed a handful of times. J is TRBJ1-2 and V is TRBV7-9, with TRBD1 as a possible D gene (6 bases). Trimming stripped 5 bases from V and 4 bases from J, with 17 bases between. Germline V gene sequence: CDR1 SEHNR, CDR2 FQNEAQ (reference sequence). The CDR3 spans 15 residues. The CDR3 DNA reads TGTGCCAGCAGCCCCTCGGGGGGGGCGGGCTATGGCTACACCTTC. Translation: CASSPSGGAGYGYTF.

The rearrangement links TRBV4-3 to TRBJ2-7; D could derive from TRBD1 or TRBD2 (6 bases each). Germline V gives CDR1 LGHNA, CDR2 YSLEER. V was cut by 0 bases and J by 4 bases, with 7 bases left in between. CDR3 length: 13 amino acids. The CDR3 here is CASSQEGGYEQYF. CDR3 nucleotide sequence: TGCGCCAGCAGCCAAGAAGGGGGGTACGAGCAGTACTTC.

The chain is built from TRBV5-1 and TRBJ2-2; no reliable D call. Trimming pared 0 bases from V and 5 bases from J, leaving 8 bases between. CDR1 and CDR2 from the germline V gene are SGHRS and YFSETQ. The CDR3 length is 14 residues. CDR3 loop: CASSLAETTGELFF. CDR3 sequence (DNA): TGCGCCAGCAGCTTGGCGGAGACAACCGGGGAGCTGTTTTTT.

The V and J genes are TRBV18 and TRBJ2-3; D call uncertain. Looked up from germline, CDR1 is KGHSH and CDR2 is LQKENI. Between the trimmed V and J ends, which lost 3 bases and 2 bases, there was a span of 12 bases. The CDR3 loop spans 15 amino acids. CDR3 nucleotide sequence: TGTGCCAGCTCACCGGGCCTACTCCCCACAGATACGCAGTATTTT. It is translated as CASSPGLLPTDTQYF. Combining the CDR3 with reference TRBV18 and TRBJ2-3 gives the whole variable domain NAGVMQNPRHLVRRRGQEARLRCSPMKGHSHVYWYRQLPEEGLKFMVYLQKENIIDESGMPKERFSAEFPKEGPSILRIQQVVRGDSAAYFCASSPGLLPTDTQYFGPGTRLTVL.

The chain links TRBV6-1 to TRBJ1-3, with D uncertain. There are 14 residues in the CDR3. The V and J ends lost 1 base and 3 bases respectively, with 7 bases between them. Germline CDR1 MNHNS, CDR2 SASEGT. In DNA form, the CDR3 reads TGTGCCAGCAGTGAAGGAGACCGTGGAAACACCATATATTTT. This encodes CASSEGDRGNTIYF.

This clone occurred a few times. The chain recombines TRBV4-1 with TRBJ2-3, with 13 bases lining up with TRBD2. The CDR3 has 17 amino acids. The germline V gene encodes CDR1 MGHRA and CDR2 YSYEKL. Trimming at V came to 2 bases and at J to 5 bases, leaving 7 bases not matched to a gene. The CDR3 DNA is TGCGCCAGCAGCCAATCCCAACTAGCGGGAGGGGAAGATACGCAGTATTTT. Its translation is CASSQSQLAGGEDTQYF.

This rearrangement joins TRBV7-2 to TRBJ2-1; 8 nucleotides match TRBD2. Germline trimming cut 5 bases from V and 7 bases from J; bases unmatched to any gene: 10. Looked up from germline, CDR1 is SGHTA and CDR2 is FQGNSA. The CDR3 extends over 15 amino acids. The CDR3 sequence: CASSPGGTRSNEQFF. The CDR3 nucleotides read TGTGCCAGCAGCCCGGGAGGGACCAGGTCGAATGAGCAGTTCTTC.

This chain links TRBV4-1 with TRBJ2-5; TRBD1 is a possible D gene (6 bases). The CDR3 sequence is 17 residues long. V was shortened by 2 bases and J by 4 bases, with 20 bases between the two germline ends. CDR1 MGHRA and CDR2 YSYEKL come from the germline V gene. The CDR3 coding sequence is TGCGCCAGCAGCCAACTGGACTTCCCGAAGGGGGTAGAGACCCAGTACTTC. It translates to CASSQLDFPKGVETQYF.

DNA for the CDR3: TGTGCCAGCAGTGAGGAGTATTTGGCGGGGGGGCCCAATGAGCAGTTCTTC. As protein: CASSEEYLAGGPNEQFF. The genes are TRBV2 and TRBJ2-1, with TRBD2 identical over 9 bases. Germline V lookup: CDR1 SNHLY, CDR2 FYNNEI. The trim removed 3 bases at V and 6 bases at J, leaving 12 bases unmatched. CDR3 length equals 17 residues.

This chain links TRBV2 with TRBJ2-1; 9 nucleotides agree with TRBD1. V shed 7 bases and J 3 bases; nucleotides not matched to a gene: 1. The CDR3 has 13 amino acids. The germline CDR1 and CDR2 sequences are SNHLY and FYNNEI. The CDR3 DNA is TGTGCCAGCACGGACAGGGGCTACAATGAGCAGTTCTTC. Translation gives CASTDRGYNEQFF.

J is TRBJ1-1 and V is TRBV9; D perhaps matches TRBD1 (5 bases). This CDR3 contains 14 residues. The V gene lost 1 base and the J gene lost 5 bases, with 12 bases spanning the gap. CDR1 is SGDLS and CDR2 is YYNGEE in the germline V gene. CDR3 DNA sequence: TGTGCCAGCAGCGTATTATCGGAGGGGACTGAAGCTTTCTTT. This codes for CASSVLSEGTEAFF.

The rearrangement joins TRBV19 to TRBJ2-2; 9 nucleotides match TRBD1. The CDR3 runs 14 residues. CDR1 is LNHDA and CDR2 is SQIVND in the germline V gene (reference sequence). With 7 bases clipped from V and 3 bases from J, the junction kept 3 bases outside the gene matches. The CDR3 here is CASTGTGYTGELFF. The CDR3 DNA reads as TGTGCCAGTACGGGGACAGGGTACACCGGGGAGCTGTTTTTT.

CDR3 loop: CASSLVGGGSDGYTF. The CDR3 DNA reads TGTGCCAGCAGTTTAGTAGGAGGGGGCAGTGATGGCTACACCTTC. The chain joins TRBV27 to TRBJ1-2; 7 nucleotides line up with TRBD1. The ends lost 2 bases at V and 6 bases at J; junction bases unmatched: 9. The CDR3 length is 15 residues. Per the germline V gene, CDR1 is MNHEY and CDR2 is SMNVEV (reference sequence).

CDR3 bases: TGTGCTAGTGGTTTGAGCGGGGCAGATACGCAGTATTTT. Amino acids: CASGLSGADTQYF. This chain links TRBV12-5 with TRBJ2-3; TRBD2 matches 7 bases. J was trimmed by 4 bases and V by 2 bases; bases with no gene match: 0. The CDR3 contains 13 residues. CDR1 and CDR2 from the germline V gene are LGHNT and FRNRAP.

The chain uses TRBV15 and TRBJ2-2; 10 bases match TRBD1. The CDR3 totals 15 residues. In germline, CDR1 is LNHNV, CDR2 YYDKDF (reference sequence). The J segment lost 6 bases and the V segment lost 0 bases, leaving 1 base of the junction unmatched. The CDR3 spells CATSRDGQGAGELFF. The CDR3 region has the DNA TGTGCCACCAGCAGAGATGGACAGGGGGCCGGGGAGCTGTTTTTT.

The rearrangement links TRBV7-9 to TRBJ2-1; D might be TRBD1 (6 bases). Germline V lookup: CDR1 SEHNR, CDR2 FQNEAQ (reference sequence). V lost 1 base to trimming and J lost 5 bases, with 12 bases between them. The CDR3 has 15 residues. Written as DNA, the CDR3 is TGTGCCAGCAGCTTAGGACAGGTGATTAACAATGAGCAGTTCTTC. Translating it yields CASSLGQVINNEQFF. Drawing the rest from reference TRBV7-9 and TRBJ2-1, the complete variable domain is DTGVSQNPRHKITKRGQNVTFRCDPISEHNRLYWYRQTLGQGPEFLTYFQNEAQLEKSRLLSDRFSAERPKGSFSTLEIQRTEQGDSAMYLCASSLGQVINNEQFFGPGTRLTVL.

This chain joins TRBV7-2 and TRBJ2-1, with D possibly being TRBD2 (5 bases). The CDR3 contains 15 residues. The germline V gene encodes CDR1 SGHTA and CDR2 FQGNSA. Trimming took off 0 bases at V and 8 bases at J, with 14 bases between the two ends. The CDR3 protein is CASSLAEIPSYEQFF. Here the CDR3 DNA reads TGTGCCAGCAGCTTAGCGGAGATCCCTAGCTATGAGCAGTTCTTC.

The V call is TRBV9, the J call TRBJ2-7; 14 bases match TRBD2. The germline V gene encodes CDR1 SGDLS and CDR2 YYNGEE. Trimming cost V 4 bases and J 6 bases; bases outside gene matches: 3. The CDR3 contains 14 residues. The CDR3 here is CASSLGTSGSEQYF. The CDR3 DNA follows: TGTGCCAGCAGCCTCGGGACTAGCGGGAGCGAGCAGTACTTC.

This sequence joins TRBV5-6 and TRBJ1-6, with TRBD1 matching over 9 bases. This CDR3 has 14 amino acids. The germline V gene encodes CDR1 SGHDT and CDR2 YYEEEE. Trimming cost V 6 bases and J 5 bases; bases outside gene matches: 3. The CDR3 DNA is TGTGCCAGCACCAGGGACAGGGATAATTCACCCCTCCACTTT. Translated: CASTRDRDNSPLHF.

The chain couples TRBV13 to TRBJ1-1; D remains ambiguous. Germline V gene sequence: CDR1 PRHDT, CDR2 FYEKMQ (reference sequence). V gave up 4 bases and J gave up 0 bases, with 6 bases separating them. CDR3 size: 13 residues. CDR3 sequence (DNA): TGTGCCAGCAGCTATAACATGAACACTGAAGCTTTCTTT. Protein product: CASSYNMNTEAFF.